Below are 21 T cell receptor beta chains sequenced from a single sample in a study of blood T cell repertoires in COVID-19. Data came from immunoSEQ multiplex PCR; TCRdb stores just in-frame clones and leaves some out. This sample has about 170,000 clones, with just under 85% found just once. The source material was peripheral blood. The source is a woman aged 80 or older with COVID-19, enrolled during active disease.

This clone has just one count. This chain connects TRBV7-2 to TRBJ2-7, with TRBD2 as a possible D gene (5 bases). This CDR3 is built from 12 residues. The V end was cut by 6 bases, the J end by 5 bases, with 11 bases between. CDR1 is SGHTA, CDR2 FQGNSA, per germline. The CDR3 nucleotides read TGTGCCAGCAGTCGTACTAGACACGAGCAGTACTTC. Encoded protein: CASSRTRHEQYF. Filled out from reference TRBV7-2 and TRBJ2-7, the complete variable domain reads GAGVSQSPSNKVTEKGKDVELRCDPISGHTALYWYRQSLGQGLEFLIYFQGNSAPDKSGLPSDRFSAERTGGSVSTLTIQRTQQEDSAVYLCASSRTRHEQYFGPGTRLTVT.

This clone has more than one count but fewer than ten. The gene calls are TRBV6-1 and TRBJ1-3; D is perhaps TRBD1 (5 bases). Trimming removed 1 base from V and 13 bases from J, with 8 bases in between. CDR1 MNHNS and CDR2 SASEGT come from the germline V gene. The CDR3 runs 11 residues. Here the CDR3 reads CASSEGREIYF. DNA for the CDR3: TGTGCCAGCAGTGAAGGCAGGGAAATATATTTT.

The V gene is TRBV7-2, the J gene TRBJ2-1; TRBD1 matches at 7 bases. This CDR3 is 15 amino acids long. J gave up 6 bases and V 5 bases, and 10 bases lay outside the gene matches. CDR1 SGHTA and CDR2 FQGNSA come from the germline V gene. Written as DNA, the CDR3 is TGTGCCAGCAGCCTACTTGGACAGGTCACCAATGAGCAGTTCTTC. Protein sequence: CASSLLGQVTNEQFF.

The rearrangement joins TRBV11-2 to TRBJ2-7, with D uncertain. This CDR3 spans 14 amino acids. The ends were cut back, 1 base at V and 0 bases at J, with 7 bases in the middle. Germline V gene lookup returns CDR1 SGHAT and CDR2 FQNNGV. The CDR3 reads CASSLVGPSYEQYF. CDR3 DNA sequence: TGTGCCAGCAGCTTAGTTGGCCCCTCCTACGAGCAGTACTTC.

The CDR3 DNA follows: TGTGCCAGCAGCTTGCAGCGGAGAGATACGCAGTATTTT. Translating gives CASSLQRRDTQYF. The rearrangement joins TRBV7-2 to TRBJ2-3; TRBD2 might be the D (5 bases). The germline V gene encodes CDR1 SGHTA and CDR2 FQGNSA. V was trimmed by 3 bases and J by 5 bases, leaving 9 bases between them. This CDR3 is built from 13 residues.

This clone was counted between two and nine times. The rearrangement joins TRBV18 to TRBJ1-1, with a possible D match to TRBD1 (5 bases). In germline, CDR1 is KGHSH, CDR2 LQKENI. There are 15 residues in the CDR3. Trimming removed 5 bases from V and 0 bases from J, with 13 bases in between. CDR3 amino acids: CASSLGRGLNTEAFF. In DNA form, the CDR3 reads TGTGCCAGCTCATTGGGACGGGGGTTGAACACTGAAGCTTTCTTT.

This chain connects TRBV5-6 to TRBJ2-1; maybe TRBD2 (5 bases). Germline values: CDR1 SGHDT, CDR2 YYEEEE. CDR3 length: 13 amino acids. Between the trimmed V and J ends, which lost 3 bases and 3 bases, there was a span of 7 bases. The CDR3 here is CASSYGNYNEQFF. The CDR3, as DNA: TGTGCCAGCAGCTACGGGAACTACAATGAGCAGTTCTTC.

This clone was detected only once. The DNA of the CDR3 is TGTGCCAGCAGCCAGGTCGCTCAGGGAGGTAATTCACCCCTCCACTTT. Translation: CASSQVAQGGNSPLHF. The chain has TRBV3-1 (or the pseudogene TRBV3-2) and TRBJ1-6, with a weak D call TRBD1 (5 bases). Germline V gene lookup returns CDR1 LGHDT and CDR2 YNNKEL (reference sequence). The V and J ends lost 3 bases and 6 bases respectively, with 15 bases between them. This CDR3 comprises 16 residues.

The chain carries TRBV7-3 and TRBJ2-1; D gene ambiguous. Germline CDR1 SGHTA, CDR2 FQGTGA. This CDR3 is built from 11 residues. V was shortened by 3 bases and J by 10 bases, with 7 bases between the two germline ends. The CDR3: CASSFKREQFF. The CDR3 bases are TGTGCCAGCAGCTTCAAGAGGGAGCAGTTCTTC.

The V and J genes are TRBV4-1 and TRBJ1-2, with a weak D call TRBD1 (6 bases). This CDR3 comprises 16 residues. With 1 base removed from V and 2 bases from J, the gap between germline ends came to 14 bases. The V gene's germline CDR1 is MGHRA and CDR2 YSYEKL. Here the CDR3 DNA reads TGCGCCAGCAGCCAAGGCCCAGGACAGAGAAACTATGGCTACACCTTC. The encoded protein is CASSQGPGQRNYGYTF.

The CDR3 DNA follows: TGCGCCAGCAGCCGGGGACTAGCGGGAAACTACAATGAGCAGTTCTTC. It codes for CASSRGLAGNYNEQFF. The rearrangement uses TRBV4-1 and TRBJ2-1, with TRBD2 matching over 13 bases. Germline V gene data show CDR1 as MGHRA and CDR2 as YSYEKL. Trimming at V came to 4 bases and at J to 3 bases, leaving 3 bases not matched to a gene. This CDR3 is 16 amino acids long.

This clone has a count of ten or more. The chain carries TRBV7-9 and TRBJ2-5; maybe TRBD2 (5 bases). CDR1 is SEHNR and CDR2 is FQNEAQ in the germline V gene (reference sequence). The CDR3 runs to 14 residues. V was clipped by 4 bases and J by 1 base, with 10 bases between them. CDR3 DNA: TGTGCCAGCAGCTCCGGACTTTCCCAAGAGACCCAGTACTTC. Translating gives CASSSGLSQETQYF.

This clone was recorded many times. This chain joins TRBV5-1 and TRBJ2-2; possibly TRBD1 for D (6 bases). The germline V gene encodes CDR1 SGHRS and CDR2 YFSETQ. V was pared by 2 bases and J by 2 bases, with 13 bases between. This CDR3 comprises 16 residues. The CDR3 DNA reads TGCGCCAGCAGCTTCGTGACAGGAGCTAACACCGGGGAGCTGTTTTTT. It specifies CASSFVTGANTGELFF.

V and J are TRBV28 and TRBJ2-7; D is possibly TRBD1 (5 bases). This CDR3 contains 15 residues. Deletions cut 7 bases from V and 2 bases from J, with 18 bases between. The V gene's germline CDR1 is MDHEN and CDR2 SYDVKM. The CDR3 loop reads CASISPWQGAYEQYF. CDR3 sequence (DNA): TGTGCCAGCATTTCACCCTGGCAGGGTGCCTACGAGCAGTACTTC.

This chain uses TRBV20-1 with TRBJ1-1; D may be TRBD1 (5 bases). The ends were cut back, 1 base at V and 9 bases at J, with 9 bases in the middle. The CDR3 spans 11 residues. Germline V gene lookup returns CDR1 DFQATT and CDR2 SNEGSKA (reference sequence). CDR3 sequence (DNA): TGCAGTGCTAGAGCTCAGGGTAAAGCTTTCTTT. It codes for CSARAQGKAFF.

The chain joins TRBV5-1 to TRBJ2-3; 8 positions agree with TRBD1. Germline CDR1 SGHRS, CDR2 YFSETQ. The CDR3 runs 15 residues. V dropped 1 base and J dropped 4; count of bases not matched to a gene: 5. This CDR3 is CASSLSGGVADTQYF. Written as DNA, the CDR3 is TGCGCCAGCAGCTTGTCAGGGGGCGTCGCAGATACGCAGTATTTT.

This rearrangement joins TRBV6-6 to TRBJ1-2, with D perhaps TRBD1 (5 bases). This CDR3 spans 13 amino acids. V was cut by 2 bases and J by 1 base, with 5 bases left in between. Germline values: CDR1 MNHNY, CDR2 SVGAGI (reference sequence). The CDR3 region has the DNA TGTGCCAGCAGTTACGACAGTAACTATGGCTACACCTTC. It codes for CASSYDSNYGYTF.

This rearrangement joins TRBV18 to TRBJ2-5; TRBD1 agrees at 8 bases. Per the germline V gene, CDR1 is KGHSH and CDR2 is LQKENI. After removal of 3 bases from V and 7 bases from J, the junction contained 7 bases not matched to a gene. The CDR3 covers 14 residues. The CDR3 coding sequence is TGTGCCAGCTCACCGCCCGGGACAGGATTGACCCAGTACTTC. Translation gives CASSPPGTGLTQYF. The full variable domain, with the rest looked up from reference TRBV18 and TRBJ2-5, is NAGVMQNPRHLVRRRGQEARLRCSPMKGHSHVYWYRQLPEEGLKFMVYLQKENIIDESGMPKERFSAEFPKEGPSILRIQQVVRGDSAAYFCASSPPGTGLTQYFGPGTRLLVL.

The chain employs TRBV5-1 and TRBJ2-7, with D maybe TRBD1 (6 bases). The V end lost 4 bases, the J end lost 1 base, and 9 bases lay between the germline ends. The CDR3 is 13 amino acids. CDR1 is SGHRS and CDR2 is YFSETQ in the germline V gene. CDR3 sequence: CASSRDISYEQYF. The DNA of the CDR3 is TGCGCCAGCAGCCGGGACATTTCCTACGAGCAGTACTTC. Drawing the rest from reference TRBV5-1 and TRBJ2-7, the complete variable domain is KAGVTQTPRYLIKTRGQQVTLSCSPISGHRSVSWYQQTPGQGLQFLFEYFSETQRNKGNFPGRFSGRQFSNSRSEMNVSTLELGDSALYLCASSRDISYEQYFGPGTRLTVT.

The chain combines TRBV7-9 with TRBJ2-7, with D perhaps matching TRBD1 (6 bases). Germline-derived CDR1 and CDR2 are SEHNR and FQNEAQ (reference sequence). V lost 4 bases and J lost 6, with 16 bases in between. The CDR3 has 14 amino acids. Here the CDR3 reads CASSWATGPSEQYF. The CDR3, as DNA: TGTGCCAGCAGCTGGGCCACAGGGCCCTCCGAGCAGTACTTC.

This clone was recorded at least ten times. Other nucleotide sequences from this sample produce the same CDR3. The chain recombines TRBV20-1 with TRBJ1-2; no definite D call. Germline CDR1 is DFQATT and CDR2 is SNEGSKA (reference sequence). The CDR3 loop spans 10 amino acids. Trimming cost V 7 bases and J 6 bases, with 9 bases left between them. The CDR3 loop is CSVGVDGYTF. CDR3 nucleotides: TGCAGTGTCGGGGTGGATGGCTACACCTTC.